The sequence of this T cell receptor (beta chain) was determined in a study of early T cells in non-severe SARS-CoV-2 infection. Across the whole study: The input, bulk RNA from unsorted whole blood, was sequenced, and chains were unpaired. Study-wide results and limits: Database matching using VDJdb favored anti-spike CD8 responses, with private and CD4 specificities left missing.

CDR1 and CDR2 from the germline V gene are DFQATT and SNEGSKA (reference sequence). The CDR3 has 12 amino acids. V shed 0 bases and J shed 9 bases, with 6 bases lying between them. About this clonotype itself: No antigen is known for it.

The TCR library protocol was used to attach unique molecular identifiers. These identifiers were attached to individual cDNA molecules. TCRdb itself ran the 5' RACE reads through MiXCR, one entry per CDR3 protein. The table records tens of thousands of distinct CDR3 sequences, over 12% of them present only once. This receptor was identified in an adult who was a healthcare worker with PCR-confirmed SARS-CoV-2 infection or an uninfected control (not recorded which). Sequenced: whole blood. The rearrangement links TRBV20-1 to TRBJ1-6; TRBD1 might be the D (5 bases). CDR3 in DNA: TGCAGTGCTAGAGATGGGGGTTCACCCCTCCACTTT. Translation gives CSARDGGSPLHF.